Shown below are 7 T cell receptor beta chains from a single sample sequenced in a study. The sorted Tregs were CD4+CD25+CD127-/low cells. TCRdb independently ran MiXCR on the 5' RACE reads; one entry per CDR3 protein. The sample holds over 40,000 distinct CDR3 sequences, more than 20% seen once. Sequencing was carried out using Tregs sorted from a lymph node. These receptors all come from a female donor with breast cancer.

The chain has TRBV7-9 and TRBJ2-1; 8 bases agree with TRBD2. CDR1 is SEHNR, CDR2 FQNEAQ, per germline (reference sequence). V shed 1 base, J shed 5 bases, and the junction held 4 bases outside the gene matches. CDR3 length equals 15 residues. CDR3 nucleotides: TGTGCCAGCAGCTTAGAAGGTAGCGGGAACAATGAGCAGTTCTTC. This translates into CASSLEGSGNNEQFF.

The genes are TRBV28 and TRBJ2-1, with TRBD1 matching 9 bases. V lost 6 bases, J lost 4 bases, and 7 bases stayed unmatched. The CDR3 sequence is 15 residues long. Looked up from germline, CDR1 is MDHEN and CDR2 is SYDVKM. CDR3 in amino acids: CASRKPGQGYNEQFF. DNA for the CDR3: TGTGCCAGCAGGAAACCGGGACAGGGATACAATGAGCAGTTCTTC.

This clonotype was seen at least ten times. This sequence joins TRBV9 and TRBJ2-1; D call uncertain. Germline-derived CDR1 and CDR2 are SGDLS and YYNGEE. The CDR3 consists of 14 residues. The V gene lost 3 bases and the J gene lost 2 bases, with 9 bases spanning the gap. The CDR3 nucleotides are TGTGCCAGCAGCGGGAGTAGGCCCTACAATGAGCAGTTCTTC. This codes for CASSGSRPYNEQFF.

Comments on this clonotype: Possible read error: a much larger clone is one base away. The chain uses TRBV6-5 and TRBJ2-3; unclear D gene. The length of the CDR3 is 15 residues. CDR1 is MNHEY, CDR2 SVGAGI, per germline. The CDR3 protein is CACSYSRASTDTQYF. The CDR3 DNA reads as TGTGCCTGCAGTTACTCAAGGGCTAGCACAGATACGCAGTATTTT.

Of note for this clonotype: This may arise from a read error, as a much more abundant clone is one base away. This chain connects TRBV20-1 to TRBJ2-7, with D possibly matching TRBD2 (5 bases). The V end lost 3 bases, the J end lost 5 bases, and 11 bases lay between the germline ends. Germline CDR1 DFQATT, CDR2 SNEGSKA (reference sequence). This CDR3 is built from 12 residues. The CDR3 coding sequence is TGCAGTGCTAGGACTAAAACCCACGAGCAGTACTTC. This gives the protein CSARTKTHEQYF.

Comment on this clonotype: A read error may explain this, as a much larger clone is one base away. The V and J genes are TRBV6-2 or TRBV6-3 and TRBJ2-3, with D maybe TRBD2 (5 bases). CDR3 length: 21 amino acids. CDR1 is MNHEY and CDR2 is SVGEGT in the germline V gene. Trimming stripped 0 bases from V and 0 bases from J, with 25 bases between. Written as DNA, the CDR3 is TGTGCCAGCAGTTACTCGAGGGTCACCCTTACACTTCCATTTAGCACAGATACGCAGTATTTT. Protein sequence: CASSYSRVTLTLPFSTDTQYF.

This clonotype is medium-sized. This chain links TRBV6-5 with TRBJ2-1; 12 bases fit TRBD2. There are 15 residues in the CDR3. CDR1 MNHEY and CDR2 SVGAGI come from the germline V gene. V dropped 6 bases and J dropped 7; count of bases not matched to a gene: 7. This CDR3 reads CASSQLAGGRNEQFF. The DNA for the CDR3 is TGTGCCAGCAGCCAACTAGCGGGAGGCCGTAATGAGCAGTTCTTC.